This T cell receptor (beta chain) was sequenced during a study of blood T cell repertoires in COVID-19. Seattle patient enrollment occurred during active infection, with longitudinal follow-up thereafter. Method: immunoSEQ multiplex PCR; TCRdb's copy keeps in-frame clones and lacks some. The table shows about 410,000 clones, with around 89% occurring only once. The source material was peripheral blood. The sequence derives from a middle-aged woman with COVID-19, enrolled during active disease.

The CDR3 loop is CATSTGWTSSYEQYF. CDR3 nucleotides: TGTGCCACCAGCACGGGGTGGACGAGCTCCTACGAGCAGTACTTC. The V and J genes are TRBV15 and TRBJ2-7, with a tentative D call TRBD2 (5 bases). Trimming took 4 bases from V and 0 from J, leaving 13 bases between them. From germline, CDR1 is LNHNV and CDR2 YYDKDF (reference sequence). CDR3 length: 15 amino acids.